The sequence of this TCR beta chain was determined in a study of cytomegalovirus exposure and HLA in healthy donors. On the study more broadly: The same platform as the approximately 670 first-cohort repertoires was used for the 95 to 150 validation repertoires, a later analysis reported.

Generated by immunoSEQ multiplex PCR, the TCRdb table keeps only in-frame clones and is missing some. The data hold 190,000 or so clones, with around 81% observed a single time. Separate from the 666-subject first cohort was the approximately 120-subject validation cohort, to which the donors belonged. The study's findings and limits: Three chains linked to CMV were shown in vitro to be specific for CMV antigens.

This clone came up a few times. Its antigen is undetermined. The germline CDR1 and CDR2 sequences are SGHTA and FQGNSA. V was pared by 5 bases and J by 0 bases, with 7 bases between. CDR3 length: 14 amino acids. The sequenced sample was PBMCs. This sequence was found in a young woman in good health and CMV-seropositive. The chain employs TRBV7-2 and TRBJ2-2; D is undetermined. The DNA for the CDR3 is TGTGCCAGCAGCAAGACATCGAACACCGGGGAGCTGTTTTTT. Translated, it gives CASSKTSNTGELFF.